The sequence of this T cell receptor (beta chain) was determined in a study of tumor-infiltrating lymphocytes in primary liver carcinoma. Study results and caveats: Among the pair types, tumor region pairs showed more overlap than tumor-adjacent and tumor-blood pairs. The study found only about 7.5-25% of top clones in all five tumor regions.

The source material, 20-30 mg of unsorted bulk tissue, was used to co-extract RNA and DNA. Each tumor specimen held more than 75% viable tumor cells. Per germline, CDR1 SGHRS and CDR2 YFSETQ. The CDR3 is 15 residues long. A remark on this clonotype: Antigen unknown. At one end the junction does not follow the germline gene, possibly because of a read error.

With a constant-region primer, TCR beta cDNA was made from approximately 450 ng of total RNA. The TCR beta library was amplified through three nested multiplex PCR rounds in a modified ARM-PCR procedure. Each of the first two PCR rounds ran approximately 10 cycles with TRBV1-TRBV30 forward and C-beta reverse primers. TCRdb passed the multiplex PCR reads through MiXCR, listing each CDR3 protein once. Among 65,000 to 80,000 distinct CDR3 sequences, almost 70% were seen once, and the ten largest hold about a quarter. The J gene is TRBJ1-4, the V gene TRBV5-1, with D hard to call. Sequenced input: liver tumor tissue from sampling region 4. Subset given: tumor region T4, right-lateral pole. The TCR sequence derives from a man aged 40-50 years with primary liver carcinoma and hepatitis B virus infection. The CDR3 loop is CANSLDEGLDEKLFF. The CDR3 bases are TGCGCCAACAGCTTGGACGAGGGTCTCGATGAAAAACTGTTTTTT.